This entry lists 32 T cell receptor beta chains sequenced from one sample in a study of T cells expressing NK-cell markers (dated by TCRdb to 2020 to 2022). Receptors were amplified or captured by 5' RACE. Instrument used: Illumina HiSeq 2000. TCRdb reprocessed the raw reads; every CDR3 protein sequence is a single record, and DNA is not supplied. The sample's own table lists approximately 170,000 distinct CDR3 sequences. Jointly, the top ten make up 20% to 25% of the sample. Sequencing used blood T cells: a sorted CD56 or NKG2C T cell subset, CD4+ or CD8+ T cells, or bulk PBMC T cells (not recorded which). Receptors were obtained from a man aged 18-70 years in good health.

The chain couples TRBV19 to TRBJ2-7; TCRdb returns TRBD1, unconfirmable since there is no DNA. Germline-derived CDR1 and CDR2 are LNHDA and SQIVND (reference sequence). The CDR3 length is 14 residues. CDR3 sequence: CASSIAAAGGEQYF.

The chain combines TRBV5-6 with TRBJ1-2; the TCRdb D gene call, TRBD1, has no DNA to confirm it. Germline V gene data show CDR1 as SGHDT and CDR2 as YYEEEE. This CDR3 contains 13 residues. CDR3 residues: CASSSFLGVGYTF.

This chain links TRBV6-1 with TRBJ1-5; no DNA is available, so the TRBD1 call from TCRdb remains unchecked. Per germline, CDR1 MNHNS and CDR2 SASEGT. The CDR3 consists of 15 residues. CDR3 in amino acids: CASISGPGDNQPQHF.

V and J are TRBV6-5 and TRBJ1-6; lacking DNA, the TRBD1 call made by TCRdb goes unchecked. The CDR3 length is 14 residues. Germline V lookup: CDR1 MNHEY, CDR2 SVGAGI. The CDR3 loop reads CASEEGGSNSPLHF.

The chain joins TRBV3-1 to TRBJ2-3; TCRdb's assignment of TRBD1 cannot be checked, as there is no DNA. Germline V gives CDR1 LGHDT, CDR2 YNNKEL (reference sequence). The CDR3 spans 16 residues. The CDR3 is CASSHTREFGTDTQYF.

V gene TRBV11-1 combines with J gene TRBJ2-7; the TCRdb call, TRBD1, lacks DNA for checking. The CDR3 totals 16 residues. In germline, CDR1 is SGHAT, CDR2 FQDESV (reference sequence). This CDR3 is CASSLEVGEGYYEQYF.

The chain couples TRBV6-4 to TRBJ2-3; absent DNA, TCRdb's TRBD2 call cannot be checked. The germline gives CDR1 MRHNA, CDR2 SNTAGT. The CDR3 spans 15 residues. CDR3 sequence reads: CASSTLAGGPNTQYF.

The rearrangement links TRBV7-8 to TRBJ2-3; TCRdb selects TRBD2, and the lack of DNA leaves this call unchecked. Germline V lookup: CDR1 SGHVS, CDR2 FQNEAQ. CDR3 length: 17 amino acids. CDR3 loop: CASSPPEVAGAEDTQYF.

The rearrangement joins TRBV7-9 to TRBJ1-6; the TCRdb D gene call, TRBD1, has no DNA to confirm it. CDR3 length: 17 amino acids. Germline assignment: CDR1 SEHNR and CDR2 FQNEAQ (reference sequence). The CDR3 sequence is CASSLAAGGDYNSPLHF.

The chain combines TRBV28 with TRBJ1-5; TCRdb gives TRBD1 as the D gene, but with no DNA this cannot be confirmed. The CDR3 has 15 amino acids. The germline V gene has CDR1 MDHEN and CDR2 SYDVKM. CDR3 residues: CANAPGILGNQPQHF.

V usage is TRBV6-1 and J usage is TRBJ1-2; TCRdb selects TRBD1, and the lack of DNA leaves this call unchecked. Germline V gene lookup returns CDR1 MNHNS and CDR2 SASEGT. The CDR3 is 13 amino acids. CDR3 sequence: CASTAQGDYGYTF.

The V call is TRBV5-1, the J call TRBJ1-2; the TCRdb call, TRBD1, lacks DNA for checking. The CDR3 contains 17 residues. Germline V lookup: CDR1 SGHRS, CDR2 YFSETQ. CDR3 sequence reads: CASSIGQGAHLNYGYTF.

The chain recombines TRBV25-1 with TRBJ2-5. CDR1 MGHDK and CDR2 SYGVNS come from the germline V gene. The CDR3 has 14 amino acids. The CDR3 here is CASSELTEQETQYF.

The chain carries TRBV4-1 and TRBJ1-1. The CDR3 runs 15 residues. In germline, CDR1 is MGHRA, CDR2 YSYEKL. The CDR3: CASSHTTTENTEAFF.

The chain recombines TRBV10-1 with TRBJ1-1; with no DNA, the TCRdb D assignment of TRBD1 cannot be verified. The germline gives CDR1 WNHNN, CDR2 SYGVQD (reference sequence). CDR3 length equals 14 residues. CDR3 sequence reads: CASSDRGQNTEAFF.

The genes are TRBV27 and TRBJ2-4. Germline CDR1 and CDR2: MNHEY and SMNVEV (reference sequence). The CDR3 extends over 14 amino acids. CDR3 protein: CASTPNPWGNIQYF.

The CDR3 loop reads CASTARRGPPSYEQYF. The V and J genes are TRBV2 and TRBJ2-7; TCRdb selects TRBD2, and the lack of DNA leaves this call unchecked. CDR1 is SNHLY and CDR2 is FYNNEI in the germline V gene. CDR3 length equals 16 residues.

The chain employs TRBV28 and TRBJ2-1; the TRBD1 assignment by TCRdb is unverifiable without DNA. This CDR3 has 15 amino acids. Looked up from germline, CDR1 is MDHEN and CDR2 is SYDVKM. The CDR3 loop is CASSPDREDHNEQFF.

The chain combines TRBV2 with TRBJ1-5; TCRdb lists TRBD1, though no DNA is available to test this call. The CDR3 covers 15 residues. Germline CDR1 reads SNHLY; CDR2 reads FYNNEI. This CDR3 is CASSADPGGNQPQHF.

The V gene is TRBV7-9, the J gene TRBJ2-1; TCRdb picks TRBD1, but there is no DNA to check that call. This CDR3 contains 15 residues. Per germline, CDR1 SEHNR and CDR2 FQNEAQ (reference sequence). CDR3 sequence reads: CASSSIPGRRNEQFF.

This chain uses TRBV11-2 with TRBJ1-2. CDR1 SGHAT and CDR2 FQNNGV come from the germline V gene. The CDR3 extends over 16 amino acids. CDR3 region: CASSSLGADSNYGYTF.

This chain joins TRBV9 and TRBJ2-2; TCRdb reports TRBD1, a call that lacks DNA to check it against. This CDR3 is 19 amino acids long. CDR1 SGDLS and CDR2 YYNGEE come from the germline V gene. The CDR3 sequence is CASSHSTRIKGENTGELFF.

CDR3 loop: CASTPIRVSMFNEQFF. The chain joins TRBV28 to TRBJ2-1; TCRdb designates TRBD1, a call that cannot be tested without DNA. CDR1 MDHEN and CDR2 SYDVKM come from the germline V gene. The CDR3 loop spans 16 amino acids.

This chain joins TRBV27 and TRBJ2-7; TCRdb lists TRBD1, though no DNA is available to test this call. CDR1 is MNHEY and CDR2 is SMNVEV in the germline V gene (reference sequence). The length of the CDR3 is 14 residues. The CDR3: CASSPGGGFYEQYF.

V is TRBV19 and J is TRBJ1-1. The V gene's germline CDR1 is LNHDA and CDR2 SQIVND (reference sequence). The CDR3 has 14 residues. The CDR3 is CASSPQTSPAEAFF.

The chain links TRBV25-1 to TRBJ2-2. The CDR3 sequence is 17 residues long. Germline V gene data show CDR1 as MGHDK and CDR2 as SYGVNS. Here the CDR3 reads CASSEWAGTDNTGELFF.

The rearrangement links TRBV20-1 to TRBJ2-1. The CDR3 is 14 residues long. Germline V lookup: CDR1 DFQATT, CDR2 SNEGSKA (reference sequence). The CDR3 spells CSARARVTYNEQFF.

This sequence joins TRBV6-1 and TRBJ2-6. Germline values: CDR1 MNHNS, CDR2 SASEGT. The CDR3 has 13 amino acids. CDR3 region: CASSQTGANVLTF.

This chain connects TRBV7-3 to TRBJ2-1; there is no DNA to check the TCRdb D call of TRBD1. The CDR3 length is 12 residues. Looked up from germline, CDR1 is SGHTA and CDR2 is FQGTGA. This chain's CDR3 is CASSFGQGAMFF. Using reference TRBV7-3 and TRBJ2-1 for the parts outside the CDR3, the full variable domain is GAGVSQTPSNKVTEKGKYVELRCDPISGHTALYWYRQSLGQGPEFLIYFQGTGAADDSGLPNDRFFAVRPEGSVSTLKIQRTERGDSAVYLCASSFGQGAMFFGPGTRLTVL.

The chain joins TRBV2 to TRBJ2-4; the TCRdb D gene call, TRBD1, has no DNA to confirm it. The CDR3 length is 12 residues. Germline CDR1 and CDR2: SNHLY and FYNNEI. The CDR3 loop reads CAITGTKNIQYF.

The J gene is TRBJ1-3, the V gene TRBV30. The CDR3 totals 13 residues. Germline values: CDR1 GTSNPN, CDR2 SVGIG (reference sequence). The CDR3 sequence is CAWSVLEGNTIYF.

The chain links TRBV27 to TRBJ1-2; TCRdb returns TRBD1, unconfirmable since there is no DNA. The germline V gene encodes CDR1 MNHEY and CDR2 SMNVEV (reference sequence). The CDR3 is made up of 15 amino acids. This CDR3 reads CASSLYAGTMSGYTF.